Listed below are T cell receptor beta chains from one sample, sequenced in a study of glioma-infiltrating T cells. TCRdb independently ran MiXCR on the multiplex PCR reads; one entry per CDR3 protein. The table lists roughly 200,000 distinct CDR3 sequences, 32% of them singletons, with 20% in the top ten. The sample consisted of glioma tissue, nonneoplastic brain tissue, or PBMCs (not recorded which). Source of these receptors: a human donor with low-grade glioma or glioblastoma, undergoing nonglioma brain surgery, or in good health (not recorded which). The CDR3 runs from the conserved cysteine through the conserved F or W. The D gene is left open where the match is weak. Size values are once, few and many counts, or a class for expanded clones, and some rows have none.

d_call	j_call	v_call	clone_size	cdr3_nt	cdr3_aa
.	TRBJ2-3	TRBV10-3	.	TGTGCCATCTACCGGCTTCCTCCGGGTACGCAGTATTTT	CAIYRLPPGTQYF
TRBD1	TRBJ1-2	TRBV7-2	many	TGTGCCAGCAGCTTCCGTTACGGAGCCAGGACAGGTCTAGCTAACTATGGCTACACCTTC	CASSFRYGARTGLANYGYTF
TRBD2	TRBJ2-5	TRBV19	few	TGTGCCAGTTCGGATAGCGGGAGTGGAGAGACCCAGTACTTC	CASSDSGSGETQYF
.	TRBJ2-1	TRBV6-1	.	TGTACCAGCATCAGGGAGGCCGGGGGTGAGCAGTTCTTC	CTSIREAGGEQFF
TRBD2	TRBJ2-3	TRBV3-1	many	TGTGCCAGCAGCCTAGTAGCGGGGAGCACAGATACGCAGTATTTT	CASSLVAGSTDTQYF
TRBD2	TRBJ2-7	TRBV18	many	TGTGCCAGCTCACCACTCCCACTAGCGGGAGCCTACGAGCAGTACTTC	CASSPLPLAGAYEQYF
.	TRBJ1-1	TRBV9	many	TGTGCCAGCAGCGTAGTCGACAGCGACACTGAAGCTTTCTTT	CASSVVDSDTEAFF
.	TRBJ1-1	TRBV11-2	many	TGTGCCAGCAGCTCCCCGGAGCCTTTCTTT	CASSSPEPFF
.	TRBJ2-1	TRBV3-1	many	TGTGCCAGCAGCTCGCTTGCGGAGAACAATGAGCAGTTCTTC	CASSSLAENNEQFF
.	TRBJ2-5	TRBV18	few	TGTGCCAGCTCACCATCCGGGATACAAGAGACCCAGTACTTC	CASSPSGIQETQYF
.	TRBJ2-7	TRBV29-1	many	TGCAGCGTTGTGGGCAGCTCCTACGAGCAGTACTTC	CSVVGSSYEQYF
.	TRBJ2-1	TRBV4-3	many	TGCGCCAGCAGCCAAGAACTCCAAAGTGAGCAGTTCTTC	CASSQELQSEQFF
.	TRBJ1-1	TRBV7-2	.	TGTGACAGCAGCTTAGTGAGAGGCAGCACTGAAGCCTTCTTT	CDSSLVRGSTEAFF
.	TRBJ2-1	TRBV29-1	few	TGCAGCGGGTCGGAAAACAGGGCGATCGATGAGCAGTTCTTC	CSGSENRAIDEQFF
.	TRBJ2-5	TRBV24-1	many	TGTGCCACCAGTGATTTACGTCAGGGCGTCCAAGAGACCCAGTACTTC	CATSDLRQGVQETQYF
.	TRBJ2-7	TRBV12-3/TRBV12-4	.	TGTGCCAGCAGTTTATCGGACGGCTCCTACGAGCAGTACTTC	CASSLSDGSYEQYF
TRBD2	TRBJ2-1	TRBV4-2	few	TGTGCCAGCGGACAAGCGGGGCCCTACAATGAGCAGTTCTTC	CASGQAGPYNEQFF